These T cell receptor beta chains were read from a single sample in a study of T cell changes during pregnancy in multiple sclerosis. TCRdb's table, derived via immunoSEQ multiplex PCR, lists solely in-frame clones and lacks some. This sample has around 60,000 clones, with about nine tenths found just once. The specimen was peripheral blood, collected in the second trimester of pregnancy. All receptors derive from a female donor with multiple sclerosis, enrolled in a pregnancy study. Both conserved end residues are part of each CDR3. D genes are given only for firm matches. Only some rows state a clone size, as once, few, many or a class for expanded clones.

>TRBV5-4|TRBJ2-5|17|TRBD2|NA
CASTAGLAGEGGKTQYF
TGTGCCAGCACCGCGGGACTAGCGGGAGAGGGGGGAAAGACCCAGTACTTC
>TRBV4-3|TRBJ2-5|15|NA|NA
CASSQVWHYQETQYF
TGCGCCAGCAGCCAAGTCTGGCACTATCAAGAGACCCAGTACTTC
>TRBV2|TRBJ1-4|13|NA|NA
CASGTIWNEKLFF
TGTGCCAGCGGAACTATCTGGAATGAAAAACTGTTTTTT
>TRBV2|TRBJ2-5|15|TRBD2|NA
CASRVGLAGDETQYF
TGTGCCAGCAGGGTGGGACTAGCGGGAGATGAGACCCAGTACTTC
>TRBV11-2|TRBJ2-7|16|TRBD2|NA
CASSLAAGGFNYEQYF
TGTGCCAGCAGCTTAGCCGCGGGAGGGTTTAACTACGAGCAGTACTTC
>TRBV7-2|TRBJ1-6|12|NA|NA
CASSLVYGSLHF
TGTGCCAGCAGCTTAGTTTACGGGTCCCTCCACTTT
>TRBV10-2|TRBJ2-3|15|TRBD2|once
CASSERRGGSDTQYF
TGCGCCAGCAGTGAACGCCGGGGAGGGTCAGATACGCAGTATTTT
>TRBV7-3|TRBJ2-5|17|TRBD2|NA
CASSSRPTSGNGETQYF
TGTGCCAGCAGCTCCCGCCCGACTAGCGGGAATGGCGAGACCCAGTACTTC
>TRBV28|TRBJ1-5|16|NA|NA
CASSLRGPTINQPQHF
TGTGCCAGCAGTTTACGAGGCCCTACCATCAATCAGCCCCAGCATTTT
>TRBV5-1|TRBJ2-1|17|TRBD2|NA
CASSYGLAGPLNNEQFF
TGCGCCAGCAGCTACGGACTAGCGGGACCCCTTAACAATGAGCAGTTCTTC
>TRBV5-1|TRBJ2-7|15|TRBD1|NA
CASSIGTGPLYEQYF
TGCGCCAGCAGCATAGGGACAGGGCCCTTATACGAGCAGTACTTC
>TRBV27|TRBJ2-3|18|TRBD1|NA
CASSPNFYRGYVADTQYF
TGTGCCAGCAGTCCAAACTTCTACAGGGGGTATGTGGCAGATACGCAGTATTTT
>TRBV9|TRBJ2-5|16|TRBD1|NA
CASSERGTGGQETQYF
TGTGCCAGCAGCGAGAGGGGGACAGGGGGACAAGAGACCCAGTACTTC
>TRBV5-1|TRBJ1-1|16|TRBD1|NA
CASSFRGPGGNTEAFF
TGCGCCAGCAGCTTCCGGGGACCAGGGGGCAACACTGAAGCTTTCTTT
>TRBV14|TRBJ2-1|16|NA|NA
CASSQGRGAAYNEQFF
TGTGCCAGCAGCCAAGGTCGGGGGGCCGCCTACAATGAGCAGTTCTTC
>TRBV5-1|TRBJ1-6|18|TRBD1|NA
CASSWGVRTGGQASPLHF
TGCGCCAGCAGCTGGGGGGTCCGGACAGGGGGTCAGGCTTCACCCCTCCACTTT
>TRBV7-9|TRBJ2-7|14|TRBD2|NA
CASSLVAGEGEQYF
TGTGCCAGCAGCTTAGTAGCGGGAGAGGGCGAGCAGTACTTC
>TRBV6-4|TRBJ2-3|14|NA|few
CASSEGGETDTQYF
TGTGCCAGCAGTGAAGGGGGAGAAACAGATACGCAGTATTTT
>TRBV7-3|TRBJ2-7|15|NA|NA
CASSLDPSSASEQYF
TGTGCCAGCAGCCTCGACCCGTCATCGGCTAGCGAGCAGTACTTC
>TRBV9|TRBJ2-5|16|TRBD2|NA
CASSVAGGRSQETQYF
TGTGCCAGCAGCGTAGCCGGCGGGAGGTCCCAAGAGACCCAGTACTTC
>TRBV9|TRBJ2-1|16|TRBD2|NA
CASSASSGRTYNEQFF
TGTGCCAGCAGCGCCTCTAGCGGGAGGACCTACAATGAGCAGTTCTTC
>TRBV6-1|TRBJ1-2|12|NA|few
CASLTGTYGYTF
TGTGCCAGTTTGACAGGCACCTATGGCTACACCTTC
>TRBV12-5|TRBJ2-7|14|TRBD1|NA
CASGLRQGTYEQYF
TGTGCTAGTGGTCTACGACAGGGAACCTACGAGCAGTACTTC
>TRBV7-9|TRBJ1-2|13|NA|NA
CASSLAGGKGYTF
TGTGCCAGCAGCTTAGCCGGGGGGAAGGGCTACACCTTC
>TRBV9|TRBJ2-2|16|TRBD2|NA
CASSVGSSGRSGELFF
TGTGCCAGCAGCGTAGGATCCAGCGGGAGATCCGGGGAGCTGTTTTTT
>TRBV5-1|TRBJ2-3|14|NA|NA
CASSSGTKADTQYF
TGCGCCAGCAGCTCCGGGACAAAAGCAGATACGCAGTATTTT
>TRBV15|TRBJ2-1|22|TRBD2|NA
CATSRDYLRASGSVGTYNEQFF
TGTGCCACCAGCAGAGATTATCTTCGTGCTAGCGGATCTGTCGGAACCTACAATGAGCAGTTCTTC
>TRBV2|TRBJ1-5|17|NA|many
CASSEAGFITGNQPQHF
TGTGCCAGCAGTGAGGCGGGGTTTATCACGGGCAATCAGCCCCAGCATTTT
>TRBV4-1|TRBJ2-3|16|TRBD2|NA
CASSERTSGSTDTQYF
TGCGCCAGCAGCGAAAGGACTAGCGGAAGCACAGATACGCAGTATTTT
>TRBV20-1|TRBJ1-3|11|NA|NA
CSARADRLIYF
TGCAGTGCTAGGGCAGATCGACTCATATATTTT
>TRBV10-1|TRBJ1-1|13|NA|NA
CASKGQWNTEAFF
TGCGCCAGCAAGGGGCAGTGGAACACTGAAGCTTTCTTT
>TRBV7-2|TRBJ1-2|16|NA|NA
CASSPDGGGSHYGYTF
TGTGCCAGCAGCCCAGATGGGGGAGGCTCCCACTATGGCTACACCTTC
>TRBV30|TRBJ1-1|15|NA|NA
CAWSVPGNMNTEAFF
TGTGCCTGGAGTGTACCGGGGAACATGAACACTGAAGCTTTCTTT
>TRBV11-3|TRBJ2-1|17|NA|NA
CASSLRLDSKSYNEQFF
TGTGCCAGCAGCTTACGTTTGGACAGCAAGTCCTACAATGAGCAGTTCTTC
>TRBV18|TRBJ1-1|15|NA|many
CASSPPKGEGTEAFF
TGTGCCAGCTCACCGCCAAAGGGGGAAGGGACTGAAGCTTTCTTT
>TRBV5-4|TRBJ2-3|15|NA|NA
CASSLEGGRTDTQYF
TGTGCCAGCAGCTTGGAGGGAGGACGGACAGATACGCAGTATTTT
>TRBV27|TRBJ1-4|13|TRBD1|NA
CASGTGVREKLFF
TGTGCCAGCGGGACAGGGGTTCGTGAAAAACTGTTTTTT
>TRBV28|TRBJ1-2|14|TRBD1|NA
CASSSGQGASGYTF
TGTGCCAGCAGTTCCGGACAGGGGGCGTCTGGCTACACCTTC
>TRBV6-6|TRBJ2-5|15|TRBD1|NA
CASSEDRGGGETQYF
TGTGCCAGCAGTGAGGACAGGGGTGGTGGGGAGACCCAGTACTTC
>TRBV4-3|TRBJ1-5|15|NA|NA
CASSQDRAGHQPQHF
TGCGCCAGCAGCCAAGATCGGGCAGGGCATCAGCCCCAGCATTTT